This T cell receptor (beta chain) was found in a study of blood T cell repertoires in COVID-19. Looking at the study overall: COVID-19 samples collected from the United States, Italy and Spain covered acute and convalescent phases. Sample material is recorded as cDNA or gDNA derived from T cells, B-cell-depleted T cells, or PBMCs.

Germline assignment: CDR1 LNHDA and CDR2 SQIVND (reference sequence). The CDR3 extends over 15 amino acids. J was trimmed by 1 base and V by 7 bases; bases with no gene match: 4. Original processing methods: Reference gene primers were amplified, and this amplification served to estimate nucleated cell counts. Assay used: immunoSEQ multiplex PCR; TCRdb lists only in-frame clones, some missing. V, J and clone size were drawn from that table, and D and trimming were deduced from the DNA. The sample includes more than 40,000 clones, 90% seen only once; the top ten take 5% to 5.5%. The sequence was collected from a man aged 70-80 years with acute or convalescent COVID-19. The chain is built from TRBV19 and TRBJ1-5; 10 nucleotides line up with TRBD1. Sequencing used peripheral blood. CDR3 DNA sequence: TGTGCCAGTAACCCGACAGGGGGCAGCAATCAGCCCCAGCATTTT. Translated, it gives CASNPTGGSNQPQHF.